This is a list of T cell receptor beta chains from one sample in a study of vaccination and CD4 T cells after COVID-19. TCRdb called the PCR reads again in MiXCR, with one record for every CDR3 protein. The sample has more than 20,000 distinct CDR3 sequences; 50% to 70% are singletons. Antigens for these TCRs are unknown. Sample: CD4+ T cells from blood, cultured in vitro, taken after SARS-CoV-2 vaccination. Receptors were obtained from a human donor who received a COVID-19 vaccine. Both conserved end residues are part of each CDR3. A D gene is named only where the DNA matches it firmly. Some rows mark clone size as missing; the rest say once, few, many or name a class of expanded clone.

J: TRBJ1-5
size: .
D: .
V: TRBV2
CDR3: CASTWTPNQPQHF
DNA: TGTGCCAGCACCTGGACCCCTAATCAGCCCCAGCATTTT

J: TRBJ2-2
size: .
D: .
V: TRBV10-3
CDR3: CAISESMGTGELFF
DNA: TGTGCCATCAGTGAGTCGATGGGGACCGGGGAGCTGTTTTTT

J: TRBJ1-1
size: .
D: TRBD1
V: TRBV2
CDR3: CASKLTRGPTEAFF
DNA: TGTGCCAGCAAGCTCACCAGGGGGCCTACTGAAGCTTTCTTT

J: TRBJ1-4
size: .
D: TRBD1
V: TRBV20-1
CDR3: CSARAGTGPPTNEKLFF
DNA: TGCAGTGCTAGAGCTGGGACAGGTCCGCCAACTAATGAAAAACTGTTTTTT

J: TRBJ1-1
size: .
D: TRBD1
V: TRBV3-1
CDR3: CASSAWTGGRNTEAFF
DNA: TGTGCCAGCAGCGCCTGGACAGGGGGGAGGAACACTGAAGCTTTCTTT

J: TRBJ2-3
size: .
D: .
V: TRBV29-1
CDR3: CSVEDPGGNTQYF
DNA: TGCAGCGTTGAGGATCCAGGGGGGAATACGCAGTATTTT

J: TRBJ2-3
size: .
D: TRBD2
V: TRBV24-1
CDR3: CATSDQRTSGGASTDTQYF
DNA: TGTGCCACCAGTGACCAACGGACTAGCGGGGGGGCTAGCACAGATACGCAGTATTTT

J: TRBJ1-5
size: few
D: TRBD1
V: TRBV27
CDR3: CASSFTRTGSNQPQHF
DNA: TGTGCCAGCAGTTTCACCCGGACAGGGAGCAATCAGCCCCAGCATTTT

J: TRBJ1-2
size: once
D: TRBD1
V: TRBV24-1
CDR3: CATNAGTADYGYTF
DNA: TGTGCCACCAACGCCGGGACAGCGGACTATGGCTACACCTTC

J: TRBJ2-5
size: .
D: TRBD2
V: TRBV19
CDR3: CASSAPGRSGVGETQYF
DNA: TGTGCCAGCTCCGCCCCCGGGAGAAGCGGGGTAGGGGAGACCCAGTACTTC

J: TRBJ2-5
size: .
D: .
V: TRBV20-1
CDR3: CSASWRGPSGTQYF
DNA: TGCAGTGCTAGCTGGCGGGGGCCGTCGGGGACCCAGTACTTC

J: TRBJ1-5
size: .
D: .
V: TRBV7-9
CDR3: CASSFRVEQPQHF
DNA: TGTGCCAGCAGCTTTAGGGTGGAGCAGCCCCAGCATTTT

J: TRBJ1-5
size: .
D: .
V: TRBV5-1
CDR3: CASSLAGQGNQPQHF
DNA: TGCGCCAGCAGCTTGGCAGGGCAGGGCAATCAGCCCCAGCATTTT

J: TRBJ1-5
size: .
D: .
V: TRBV2
CDR3: CASSVRVWGMSNQPQHF
DNA: TGTGCCAGCAGCGTTCGGGTCTGGGGTATGAGCAATCAGCCCCAGCATTTT

J: TRBJ1-6
size: .
D: .
V: TRBV6-1
CDR3: CASSPTIDSPLHF
DNA: TGTGCCAGCAGTCCGACAATTGATTCACCCCTCCACTTT

J: TRBJ1-2
size: .
D: TRBD1
V: TRBV6-2/TRBV6-3
CDR3: CASRHPIDRVGYGYTF
DNA: TGTGCCAGCAGACACCCGATTGACAGGGTTGGTTATGGCTACACCTTC

J: TRBJ1-5
size: few
D: TRBD1
V: TRBV7-2
CDR3: CASSSRDRISNQPQHF
DNA: TGTGCCAGCAGCTCCCGGGACAGGATTAGCAATCAGCCCCAGCATTTT

J: TRBJ1-1
size: .
D: TRBD1
V: TRBV12-5
CDR3: CASGLVLGQGAEAFF
DNA: TGTGCTAGTGGTTTGGTGTTAGGGCAGGGGGCTGAAGCTTTCTTT

J: TRBJ1-1
size: few
D: .
V: TRBV7-6
CDR3: CASSLAPTVMNTEAFF
DNA: TGTGCCAGCAGCTTAGCCCCTACAGTGATGAACACTGAAGCTTTCTTT

J: TRBJ1-2
size: .
D: .
V: TRBV20-1
CDR3: CSARDRGAPSYTF
DNA: TGCAGTGCTAGAGATCGGGGGGCCCCTAGCTACACCTTC

J: TRBJ1-1
size: .
D: TRBD1
V: TRBV6-1
CDR3: CASSRNRGNTEAFF
DNA: TGTGCCAGCAGTAGGAACAGGGGGAACACTGAAGCTTTCTTT

J: TRBJ2-2
size: few
D: .
V: TRBV27
CDR3: CASSLGWSNTGELFF
DNA: TGTGCCAGCAGTTTAGGCTGGTCGAACACCGGGGAGCTGTTTTTT

J: TRBJ1-6
size: .
D: .
V: TRBV20-1
CDR3: CSASSVNSPLHF
DNA: TGCAGTGCCAGCAGCGTGAATTCACCCCTCCACTTT

J: TRBJ1-5
size: .
D: .
V: TRBV19
CDR3: CASSITGMRKENQPQHF
DNA: TGTGCCAGTAGTATTACCGGAATGAGGAAAGAGAATCAGCCCCAGCATTTT

J: TRBJ1-6
size: .
D: .
V: TRBV5-1
CDR3: CASSVGTLYRAALHF
DNA: TGCGCCAGCAGCGTAGGGACGTTATATCGGGCGGCCCTCCACTTT

J: TRBJ1-5
size: few
D: .
V: TRBV7-9
CDR3: CASSLGATGNQPQHF
DNA: TGTGCCAGCAGCTTAGGGGCTACGGGCAATCAGCCCCAGCATTTT

J: TRBJ2-5
size: .
D: TRBD2
V: TRBV6-1
CDR3: CASSEGRGGTQYF
DNA: TGTGCCAGCAGTGAAGGTCGGGGGGGGACCCAGTACTTC

J: TRBJ2-7
size: .
D: TRBD2
V: TRBV18
CDR3: CASSQGRGADEQYF
DNA: TGTGCCAGCTCACAGGGGAGGGGAGCGGACGAGCAGTACTTC

J: TRBJ1-3
size: once
D: .
V: TRBV6-5
CDR3: CASSSVKQGNTIYF
DNA: TGTGCCAGCAGTTCCGTCAAACAGGGAAACACCATATATTTT